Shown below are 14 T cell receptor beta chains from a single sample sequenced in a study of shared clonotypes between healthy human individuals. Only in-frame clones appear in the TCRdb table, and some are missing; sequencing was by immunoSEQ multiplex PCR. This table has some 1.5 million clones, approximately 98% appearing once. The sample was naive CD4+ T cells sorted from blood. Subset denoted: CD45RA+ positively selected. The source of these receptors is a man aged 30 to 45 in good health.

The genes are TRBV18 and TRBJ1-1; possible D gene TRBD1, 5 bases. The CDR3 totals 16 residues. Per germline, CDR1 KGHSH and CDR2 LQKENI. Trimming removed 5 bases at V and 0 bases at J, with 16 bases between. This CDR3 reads CASSAKPGTLNTEAFF. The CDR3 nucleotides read TGTGCCAGCTCAGCCAAACCAGGGACGCTGAACACTGAAGCTTTCTTT.

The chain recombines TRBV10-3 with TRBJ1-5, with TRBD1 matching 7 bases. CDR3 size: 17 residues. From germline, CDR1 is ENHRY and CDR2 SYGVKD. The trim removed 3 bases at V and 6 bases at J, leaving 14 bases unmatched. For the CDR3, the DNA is TGTGCCATCAGTGACCCGGAAGGAGGGGGCGCGGTTCAGCCCCAGCATTTT. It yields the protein CAISDPEGGGAVQPQHF.

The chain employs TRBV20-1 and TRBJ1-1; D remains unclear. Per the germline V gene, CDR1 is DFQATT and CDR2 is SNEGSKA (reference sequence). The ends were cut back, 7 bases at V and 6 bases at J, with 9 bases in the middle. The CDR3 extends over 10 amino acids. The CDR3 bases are TGCAGTGGACCGTTTGCTGAAGCTTTCTTT. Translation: CSGPFAEAFF.

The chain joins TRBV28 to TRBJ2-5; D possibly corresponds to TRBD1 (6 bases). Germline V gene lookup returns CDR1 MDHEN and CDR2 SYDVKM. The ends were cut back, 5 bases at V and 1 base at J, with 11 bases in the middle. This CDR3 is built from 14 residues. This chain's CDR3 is CASSLTDSQETQYF. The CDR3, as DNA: TGTGCCAGCAGTCTAACGGACAGCCAAGAGACCCAGTACTTC.

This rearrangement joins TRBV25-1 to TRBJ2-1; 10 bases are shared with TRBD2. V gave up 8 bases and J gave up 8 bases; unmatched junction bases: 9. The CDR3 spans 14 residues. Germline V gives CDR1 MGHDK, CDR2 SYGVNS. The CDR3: CASQPGLASHEQFF. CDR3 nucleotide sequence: TGTGCCAGCCAGCCGGGACTAGCGTCCCATGAGCAGTTCTTC.

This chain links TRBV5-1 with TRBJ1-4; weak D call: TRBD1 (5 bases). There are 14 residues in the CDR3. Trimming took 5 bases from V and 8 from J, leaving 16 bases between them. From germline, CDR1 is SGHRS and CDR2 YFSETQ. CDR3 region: CASRSGGSVEKLFF. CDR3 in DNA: TGCGCCAGCAGGTCCGGGGGATCGGTCGAAAAACTGTTTTTT.

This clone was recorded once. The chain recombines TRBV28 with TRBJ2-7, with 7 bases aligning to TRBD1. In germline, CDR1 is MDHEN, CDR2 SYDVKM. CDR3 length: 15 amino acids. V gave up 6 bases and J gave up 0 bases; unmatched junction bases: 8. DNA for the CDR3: TGTGCCAGCAGCCCGATGGGACAGAGCTCCTACGAGCAGTACTTC. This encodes CASSPMGQSSYEQYF. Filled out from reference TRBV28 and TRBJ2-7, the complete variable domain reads DVKVTQSSRYLVKRTGEKVFLECVQDMDHENMFWYRQDPGLGLRLIYFSYDVKMKEKGDIPEGYSVSREKKERFSLILESASTNQTSMYLCASSPMGQSSYEQYFGPGTRLTVT.

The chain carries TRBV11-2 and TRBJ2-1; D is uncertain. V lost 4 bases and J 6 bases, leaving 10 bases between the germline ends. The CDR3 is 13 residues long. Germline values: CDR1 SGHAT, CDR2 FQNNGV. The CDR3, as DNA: TGTGCCAGCAGCTCGGACGCTTTCAATGAGCAGTTCTTC. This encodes CASSSDAFNEQFF.

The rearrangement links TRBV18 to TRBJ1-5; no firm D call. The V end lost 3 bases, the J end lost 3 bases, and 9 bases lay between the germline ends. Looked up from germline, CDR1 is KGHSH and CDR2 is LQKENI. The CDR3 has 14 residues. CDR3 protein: CASSPRGINQPQHF. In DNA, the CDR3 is TGTGCCAGCTCACCCCGGGGTATCAATCAGCCCCAGCATTTT. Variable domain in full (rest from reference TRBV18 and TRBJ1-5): NAGVMQNPRHLVRRRGQEARLRCSPMKGHSHVYWYRQLPEEGLKFMVYLQKENIIDESGMPKERFSAEFPKEGPSILRIQQVVRGDSAAYFCASSPRGINQPQHFGDGTRLSIL.

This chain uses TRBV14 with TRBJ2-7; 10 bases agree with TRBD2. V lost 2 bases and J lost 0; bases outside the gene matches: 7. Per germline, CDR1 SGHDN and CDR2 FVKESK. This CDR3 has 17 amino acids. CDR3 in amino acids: CASSQYRTSGISYEQYF. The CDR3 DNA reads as TGTGCCAGCAGCCAATACAGGACTAGCGGCATCTCCTACGAGCAGTACTTC.

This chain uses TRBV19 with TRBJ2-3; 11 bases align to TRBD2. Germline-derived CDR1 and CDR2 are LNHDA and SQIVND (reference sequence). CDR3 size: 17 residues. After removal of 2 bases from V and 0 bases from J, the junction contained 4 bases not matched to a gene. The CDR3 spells CASSILASGGSTDTQYF. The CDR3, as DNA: TGTGCCAGTAGTATACTGGCTAGCGGGGGGAGCACAGATACGCAGTATTTT.

The CDR3 sequence is CATRSIGDEQYF. In DNA, the CDR3 is TGTGCCACCCGGAGTATCGGAGACGAGCAGTACTTC. V usage is TRBV2 and J usage is TRBJ2-7; D gene unclear. V lost 10 bases and J 5 bases, leaving 15 bases between the germline ends. The germline gives CDR1 SNHLY, CDR2 FYNNEI. This CDR3 comprises 12 residues.

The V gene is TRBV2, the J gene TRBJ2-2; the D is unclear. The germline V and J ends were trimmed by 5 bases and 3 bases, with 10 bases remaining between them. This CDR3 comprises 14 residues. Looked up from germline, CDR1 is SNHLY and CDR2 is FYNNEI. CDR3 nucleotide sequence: TGTGCCAGCAGTCCTTTTCCTGACACCGGGGAGCTGTTTTTT. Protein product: CASSPFPDTGELFF.

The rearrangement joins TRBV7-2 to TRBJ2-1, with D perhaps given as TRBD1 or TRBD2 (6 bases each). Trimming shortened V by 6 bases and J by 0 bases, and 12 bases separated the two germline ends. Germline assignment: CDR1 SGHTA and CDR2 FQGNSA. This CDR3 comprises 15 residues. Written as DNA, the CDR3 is TGTGCCAGCAGAAAGGGGGGCAGCTCCTACAATGAGCAGTTCTTC. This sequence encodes CASRKGGSSYNEQFF.